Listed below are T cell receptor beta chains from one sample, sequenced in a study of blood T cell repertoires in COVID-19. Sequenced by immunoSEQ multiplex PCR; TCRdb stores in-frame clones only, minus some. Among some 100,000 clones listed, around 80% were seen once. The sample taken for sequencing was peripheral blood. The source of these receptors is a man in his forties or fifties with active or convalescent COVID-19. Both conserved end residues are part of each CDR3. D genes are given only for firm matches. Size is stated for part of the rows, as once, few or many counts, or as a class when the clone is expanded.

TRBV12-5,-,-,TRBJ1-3,TGTGCTAGTGGTTTGAACACTGGAAACACCATATATTTT,CASGLNTGNTIYF
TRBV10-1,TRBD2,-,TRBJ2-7,TGCGCCAGCAGTGAGTCGGGGGGGGCCTACGAGCAGTACTTC,CASSESGGAYEQYF
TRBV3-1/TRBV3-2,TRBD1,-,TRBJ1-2,TGTGCCAGCAGTCGCGGACAGGCTAACTATGGCTACACCTTC,CASSRGQANYGYTF
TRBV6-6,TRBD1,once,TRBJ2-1,TGTGCCAGCAGCGACAGGGGCAATGAGCAGTTCTTC,CASSDRGNEQFF
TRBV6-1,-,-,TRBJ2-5,TGTGCCAGCAGTGAAGTGGACACCCCCCAGTACTTC,CASSEVDTPQYF
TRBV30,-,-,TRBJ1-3,TGTGCCTGGAGCGTAGGGGGAGAACCAAACACCATATATTTT,CAWSVGGEPNTIYF
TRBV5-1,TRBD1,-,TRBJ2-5,TGCGCCAGCAGCCATTCAGGACAGGGGCAAGAGACCCAGTACTTC,CASSHSGQGQETQYF
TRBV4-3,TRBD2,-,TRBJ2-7,TGCGCCAGCAGCCAAGTGGGCGGGGGTTACGAGCAGTACTTC,CASSQVGGGYEQYF
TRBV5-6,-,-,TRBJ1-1,TGTGCCAGCAGCTTGCGGGGTTCCACTGAAGCTTTCTTT,CASSLRGSTEAFF
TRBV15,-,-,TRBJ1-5,TGTGCCACCAGCTGGGGGGACAATCAGCCCCAGCATTTT,CATSWGDNQPQHF
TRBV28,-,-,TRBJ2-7,TGTGCCAGCAGAAACAGGTACTACGAGCAGTACTTC,CASRNRYYEQYF
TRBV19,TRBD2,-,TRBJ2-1,TGTGCCAGTAGTACTCCAACTAGCGGATCCTACAATGAGCAGTTCTTC,CASSTPTSGSYNEQFF
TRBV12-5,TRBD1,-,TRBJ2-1,TGTGCTAGTGGTTCTAAGGACCGGGACAGAGTCAACAATGAGCAGTTCTTC,CASGSKDRDRVNNEQFF
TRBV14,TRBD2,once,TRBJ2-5,TGTGCCAGCAGCCAAGAACGGGGGGGCCTAGAGACCCAGTACTTC,CASSQERGGLETQYF
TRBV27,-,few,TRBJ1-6,TGTGCCAGCAGTTTATCCGGGAGTTCACCCCTCCACTTT,CASSLSGSSPLHF
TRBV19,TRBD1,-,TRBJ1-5,TGTGCCAGTAGTAGGGAAAACAGGGGGGATCAGCCCCAGCATTTT,CASSRENRGDQPQHF
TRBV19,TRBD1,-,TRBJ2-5,TGTGCCAGCCGTGGACAGGGGGAGACCCAGTACTTC,CASRGQGETQYF
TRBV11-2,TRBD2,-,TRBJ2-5,TGTGCCAGCAGCTTACTTAGCGGGGGAGAGACCCAGTACTTC,CASSLLSGGETQYF
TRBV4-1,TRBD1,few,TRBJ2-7,TGCGCCAGCAGCCCGGTACAGGGGACCTACTACGAGCAGTACTTC,CASSPVQGTYYEQYF
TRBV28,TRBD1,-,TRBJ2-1,TGTGCCAGCATCCGGGACAGGGGGAGGAATGAGCAGTTCTTC,CASIRDRGRNEQFF
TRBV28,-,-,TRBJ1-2,TGTGCCAGCAGTACACCTTCCCCGAACTATGGCTACACCTTC,CASSTPSPNYGYTF
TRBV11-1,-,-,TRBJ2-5,TGTGCCAGCAGCTTAGGAGGTCAGATTCTCCAAGAGACCCAGTACTTC,CASSLGGQILQETQYF
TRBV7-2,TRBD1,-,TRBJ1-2,TGTGCCAGCAGCTTAGGAGACAGGGGGCAGGATGGCTACACCTTC,CASSLGDRGQDGYTF
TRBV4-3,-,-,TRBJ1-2,TGCGCCAGCAGCCAAGACAGTTCCGTCTATGGCTACACCTTC,CASSQDSSVYGYTF
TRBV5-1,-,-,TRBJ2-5,TGCGCCAGCAGAGGGGGACCCTACCAAGAGACCCAGTACTTC,CASRGGPYQETQYF
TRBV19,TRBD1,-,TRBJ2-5,TGTGCCAGTAGTCCCCCTCCAGGACAGGGCGGAGAGACCCAGTACTTC,CASSPPPGQGGETQYF
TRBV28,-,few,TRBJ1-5,TGTGCCAGCAGTCGACAGGTTGGGAATCAGCCCCAGCATTTT,CASSRQVGNQPQHF
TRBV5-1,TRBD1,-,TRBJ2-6,TGCGCCAGCAGCCCCATAGGACAGGGTTCAGCTGGGGCCAACGTCCTGACTTTC,CASSPIGQGSAGANVLTF
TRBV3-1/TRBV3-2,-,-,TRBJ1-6,TGTGCCAGTAGCCAAGAGTACGGCCAGGGGAATTCACCCCTCCACTTT,CASSQEYGQGNSPLHF
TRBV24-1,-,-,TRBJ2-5,TGTGCCACCAGTGACCGGAGATACCAAGAGACCCAGTACTTC,CATSDRRYQETQYF
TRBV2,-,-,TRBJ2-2,TGTGCCAGCAGTTCTGGTACGGGTACCGGGGAGCTGTTTTTT,CASSSGTGTGELFF
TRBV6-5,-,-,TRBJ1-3,TGTGCCAGCAGACCCGACACCGTCTCTGGAAACACCATATATTTT,CASRPDTVSGNTIYF
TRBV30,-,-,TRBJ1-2,TGTGCCTGGAGCACAGTTAAGGGCTACACCTTC,CAWSTVKGYTF
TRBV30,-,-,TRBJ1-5,TGTGCCTGGAGTCACAGGGACAATCAGCCCCAGCATTTT,CAWSHRDNQPQHF
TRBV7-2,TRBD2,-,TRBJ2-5,TGTGCCAGCAGCTTAGTCACGACTAGCCCGCAAGAGACCCAGTACTTC,CASSLVTTSPQETQYF
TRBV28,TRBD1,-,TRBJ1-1,TGTGCCAGCAAGACGACAGGGAGTTGGACTGAAGCTTTCTTT,CASKTTGSWTEAFF
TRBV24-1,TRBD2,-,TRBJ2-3,TGTGCCACCAGTGATTCGAGCCGGGGGGAAATCTTCACAGATACGCAGTATTTT,CATSDSSRGEIFTDTQYF
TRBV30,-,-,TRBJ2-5,TGTGCCTGGAGTGAGAGAGTAACCCAGTACTTC,CAWSERVTQYF
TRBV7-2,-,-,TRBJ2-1,TGTGCCAGCAGCCCTAGTGGAGGTTTCTATGAGCAGTTCTTC,CASSPSGGFYEQFF
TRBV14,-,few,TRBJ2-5,TGTGCCAGCAGCCAAGATAACACAGGGAGAGAGACCCAGTACTTC,CASSQDNTGRETQYF
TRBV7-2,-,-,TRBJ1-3,TGTGCCAGCAGCTTTAACAGGAGACGCACCATATATTTT,CASSFNRRRTIYF
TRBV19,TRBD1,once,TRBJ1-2,TGTGCCAGTAGCCGACAGGGTTACTATGGCTACACCTTC,CASSRQGYYGYTF
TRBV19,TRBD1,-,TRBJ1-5,TGTGCCAGTAGGGCAGGACAGGGGGCATTTCAGCCCCAGCATTTT,CASRAGQGAFQPQHF
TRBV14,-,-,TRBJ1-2,TGTGCCAGCAGCCAAGATGTTTGGGCGCCTCATGGCTACACCTTC,CASSQDVWAPHGYTF
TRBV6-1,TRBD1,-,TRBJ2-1,TGTGCCAGCAGTGAACCAACAGGGGTCCCCAATGAGCAGTTCTTC,CASSEPTGVPNEQFF
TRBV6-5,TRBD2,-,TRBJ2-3,TGTGCCAGCAGCCTACATGGGGGGGACACAGATACGCAGTATTTT,CASSLHGGDTDTQYF
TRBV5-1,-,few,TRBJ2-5,TGCGCCAGCAGCTTGGGCGAGGTATCGTACCAAGAGACCCAGTACTTC,CASSLGEVSYQETQYF
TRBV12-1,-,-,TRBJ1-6,TGTGCCAGCAGCTTTGGGGACAGAGGGACTAATTCACCCCTCCACTTT,CASSFGDRGTNSPLHF
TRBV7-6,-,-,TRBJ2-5,TGTGCCAGCAGCTTGCGACTCGTTCAAGAGACCCAGTACTTC,CASSLRLVQETQYF
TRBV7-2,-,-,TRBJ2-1,TGTGCCAGCAGCTTAGGCAGGGCTAACAATGAGCAGTTCTTC,CASSLGRANNEQFF
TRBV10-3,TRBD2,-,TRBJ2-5,TGTGCCATCAGTCAACCCCGAACTAGCGATCCAGAGACCCAGTACTTC,CAISQPRTSDPETQYF
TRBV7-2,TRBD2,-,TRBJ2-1,TGTGCCAGCAGTACCTCGGGGGGTTACAATGAGCAGTTCTTC,CASSTSGGYNEQFF
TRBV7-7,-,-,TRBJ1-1,TGTGCCAGCAGCCCCCAGGCGGGGACTGAAGCTTTCTTT,CASSPQAGTEAFF
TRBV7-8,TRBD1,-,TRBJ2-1,TGTGCCACCACCGGGACAGGCGACAATGAGCAGTTCTTC,CATTGTGDNEQFF
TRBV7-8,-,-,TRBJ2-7,TGTGCCAGCAGCCGACAGGCCCTCTACGAGCAGTACTTC,CASSRQALYEQYF
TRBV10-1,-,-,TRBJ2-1,TGCGCCAGCAGTGAGTCTGAGTACTACGAGCAGTTCTTC,CASSESEYYEQFF
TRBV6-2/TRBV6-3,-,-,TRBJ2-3,TGTGCCAGCAGTTATGGGACAAGAGGTAGCACAGATACGCAGTATTTT,CASSYGTRGSTDTQYF
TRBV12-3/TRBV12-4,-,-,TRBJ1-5,TGTGCCAGCAGAACAGGTTCGAATCAGCCCCAGCATTTT,CASRTGSNQPQHF
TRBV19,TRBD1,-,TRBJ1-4,TGTGCCAGTAGCCCGGGACAGGGGAATGAAAAACTGTTTTTT,CASSPGQGNEKLFF